A single sample gave rise to the 14 T cell receptor beta chains below, sequenced in a study of cytomegalovirus exposure and HLA in healthy donors. In the PCR, 60 Vbeta and 13 Jbeta primers were used. TCRdb's table, derived via immunoSEQ multiplex PCR, lists solely in-frame clones and lacks some. Among roughly 150,000 clones listed, 70% to 85% were seen once. The sequenced material came from PBMCs. These TCRs come from a male donor in good health and CMV-seronegative.

The chain recombines TRBV25-1 with TRBJ2-7; 8 bases match TRBD1. The germline gives CDR1 MGHDK, CDR2 SYGVNS. This CDR3 has 16 residues. J gave up 0 bases and V 5 bases, and 9 bases lay outside the gene matches. CDR3: CASSSLGQGSSYEQYF. DNA of the CDR3: TGTGCCAGCAGTAGCCTCGGACAGGGAAGCTCCTACGAGCAGTACTTC.

This clone has just one count. The chain joins TRBV29-1 to TRBJ2-2, with D tentatively TRBD2 (7 bases). Germline V gene lookup returns CDR1 SQVTM and CDR2 ANQGSEA. The CDR3 is made up of 17 amino acids. Trimming removed 2 bases from V and 4 bases from J, with 20 bases in between. The CDR3 DNA reads TGCAGCGTTGAAACCCCAGGGGTCGGGAGGAGCACCGGGGAGCTGTTTTTT. This codes for CSVETPGVGRSTGELFF.

The genes are TRBV7-8 and TRBJ2-7, with 9 bases lining up with TRBD1. Germline CDR1 SGHVS, CDR2 FQNEAQ. The trim removed 1 base at V and 1 base at J, leaving 5 bases unmatched. CDR3 length: 16 amino acids. DNA of the CDR3: TGTGCCAGCAGCTTAGAGGGTGGGACAGGGTCCTACGAGCAGTACTTC. As protein: CASSLEGGTGSYEQYF. Full variable domain (rest looked up from reference TRBV7-8 and TRBJ2-7): GAGVSQSPRYKVAKRGQDVALRCDPISGHVSLFWYQQALGQGPEFLTYFQNEAQLDKSGLPSDRFFAERPEGSVSTLKIQRTQQEDSAVYLCASSLEGGTGSYEQYFGPGTRLTVT.

The rearrangement links TRBV19 to TRBJ2-1; D perhaps matches TRBD2 (7 bases). CDR1 LNHDA and CDR2 SQIVND come from the germline V gene (reference sequence). The CDR3 has 13 residues. Trimming took off 7 bases at V and 8 bases at J, with 15 bases between the two ends. In DNA form, the CDR3 reads TGTGCCAGTAATGGCGGGGGCGTGCATGAGCAGTTCTTC. Translation gives CASNGGGVHEQFF.

The chain has TRBV10-3 and TRBJ2-2, with TRBD2 matching 7 bases. Germline CDR1 and CDR2: ENHRY and SYGVKD. The J segment lost 2 bases and the V segment lost 6 bases, leaving 9 bases of the junction unmatched. This CDR3 is built from 16 residues. CDR3 sequence reads: CAISGKRDVNTGELFF. The CDR3 DNA is TGTGCCATCAGCGGAAAGCGGGACGTAAACACCGGGGAGCTGTTTTTT.

The rearrangement joins TRBV15 to TRBJ2-1; 11 bases are shared with TRBD2. With V trimmed by 5 bases and J by 2 bases, 2 bases remained unmatched. Germline loops: CDR1 LNHNV, CDR2 YYDKDF (reference sequence). The CDR3 totals 15 residues. Here the CDR3 DNA reads TGTGCCACCAGCCTACTAGCGGGAGCCTACAATGAGCAGTTCTTC. It yields the protein CATSLLAGAYNEQFF.

The chain carries TRBV10-3 and TRBJ2-7; weak D call: TRBD2 (5 bases). CDR3 length equals 14 residues. V shed 5 bases and J shed 2 bases, with 13 bases lying between them. Germline CDR1 reads ENHRY; CDR2 reads SYGVKD. DNA for the CDR3: TGTGCCATCAGTTCGGCGGACTCGGCCTACGAGCAGTACTTC. Its protein product is CAISSADSAYEQYF.

The chain carries TRBV7-9 and TRBJ1-4; 8 nucleotides align to TRBD1. This CDR3 is 12 amino acids long. Trimming took 2 bases from V and 15 from J; bases not matched to a gene: 5. Germline assignment: CDR1 SEHNR and CDR2 FQNEAQ (reference sequence). The CDR3 reads CASSLPGQDLFF. The CDR3 DNA reads as TGTGCCAGCAGCTTACCGGGACAGGACTTGTTTTTT.

The genes are TRBV5-1 and TRBJ2-7; D is perhaps TRBD2 (7 bases). The CDR3 sequence is 14 residues long. V gave up 5 bases and J gave up 2 bases, with 14 bases separating them. The germline gives CDR1 SGHRS, CDR2 YFSETQ. The CDR3 region has the DNA TGCGCCAGCAGGGAAGAGGGGGGGGCCTACGAGCAGTACTTC. This gives the protein CASREEGGAYEQYF.

The J gene is TRBJ1-5, the V gene TRBV7-2; D is unclear. CDR3 length equals 17 residues. Germline assignment: CDR1 SGHTA and CDR2 FQGNSA. Trimming stripped 3 bases from V and 0 bases from J, with 15 bases between. The CDR3 here is CASSLMGLPDSNQPQHF. CDR3 nucleotides: TGTGCCAGCAGCTTGATGGGCCTGCCCGATAGCAATCAGCCCCAGCATTTT.

This chain connects TRBV4-1 to TRBJ1-6, with D perhaps matching TRBD1 (6 bases). The V and J ends lost 0 bases and 2 bases respectively, with 11 bases between them. The length of the CDR3 is 17 residues. Germline V CDR1 and CDR2: MGHRA, YSYEKL. In DNA form, the CDR3 reads TGCGCCAGCAGCCAAGAAGGGGGGGGAACCTATAATTCACCCCTCCACTTT. Its protein product is CASSQEGGGTYNSPLHF.

The chain carries TRBV6-1 and TRBJ1-2; D remains ambiguous. This CDR3 is 16 amino acids long. Between the trimmed V and J ends, which lost 4 bases and 0 bases, there was a span of 15 bases. Germline V CDR1 and CDR2: MNHNS, SASEGT. The CDR3 loop reads CASSGADYTANYGYTF. Written as DNA, the CDR3 is TGTGCCAGCAGTGGGGCCGACTACACAGCTAACTATGGCTACACCTTC.

This rearrangement joins TRBV5-6 to TRBJ2-7, with D hard to call. The V and J ends lost 2 bases and 2 bases respectively, with 11 bases between them. CDR3 size: 14 residues. The V gene's germline CDR1 is SGHDT and CDR2 YYEEEE. The CDR3 region has the DNA TGTGCCAGCAGCTTCAGCGACGGCACCTACGAGCAGTACTTC. This codes for CASSFSDGTYEQYF.

This sequence joins TRBV7-2 and TRBJ1-3; weak D call: TRBD1 (5 bases). The CDR3 loop spans 13 amino acids. Germline-derived CDR1 and CDR2 are SGHTA and FQGNSA. The V end was cut by 4 bases, the J end by 4 bases, with 8 bases between. DNA for the CDR3: TGTGCCAGCAGCTCGGGACTCGGAAACACCATATATTTT. Translated, it gives CASSSGLGNTIYF.